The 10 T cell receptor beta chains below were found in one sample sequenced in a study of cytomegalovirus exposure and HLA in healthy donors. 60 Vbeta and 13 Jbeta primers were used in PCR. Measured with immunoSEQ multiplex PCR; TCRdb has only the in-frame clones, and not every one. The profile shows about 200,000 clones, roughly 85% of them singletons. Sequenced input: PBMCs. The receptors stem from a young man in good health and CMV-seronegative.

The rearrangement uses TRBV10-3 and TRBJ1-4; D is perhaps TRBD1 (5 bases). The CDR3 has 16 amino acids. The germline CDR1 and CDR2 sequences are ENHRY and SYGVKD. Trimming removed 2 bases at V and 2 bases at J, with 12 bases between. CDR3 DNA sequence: TGTGCCATCAGTGAGGCGGAGGGGTGGACTAATGAAAAACTGTTTTTT. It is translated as CAISEAEGWTNEKLFF.

The CDR3 bases are TGTGCCAGCAGCCACAGAGACACCGGGGAGCTGTTTTTT. Translating gives CASSHRDTGELFF. The chain links TRBV13 to TRBJ2-2; D not certain. This CDR3 has 13 amino acids. Between the trimmed V and J ends, which lost 5 bases and 3 bases, there was a span of 7 bases. From germline, CDR1 is PRHDT and CDR2 FYEKMQ (reference sequence).

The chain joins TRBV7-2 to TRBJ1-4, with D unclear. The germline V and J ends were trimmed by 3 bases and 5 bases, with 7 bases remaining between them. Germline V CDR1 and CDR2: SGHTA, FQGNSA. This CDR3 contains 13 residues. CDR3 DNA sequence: TGTGCCAGCAGCTTCGGTGCGAATGAAAAACTGTTTTTT. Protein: CASSFGANEKLFF.

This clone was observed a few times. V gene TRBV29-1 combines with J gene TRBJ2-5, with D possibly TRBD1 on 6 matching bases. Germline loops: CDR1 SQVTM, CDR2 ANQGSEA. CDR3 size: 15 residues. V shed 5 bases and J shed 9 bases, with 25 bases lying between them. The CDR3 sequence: CSVTLRGPQPGAQYF. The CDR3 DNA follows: TGCAGCGTTACCCTTAGGGGACCCCAGCCAGGGGCCCAGTACTTC.

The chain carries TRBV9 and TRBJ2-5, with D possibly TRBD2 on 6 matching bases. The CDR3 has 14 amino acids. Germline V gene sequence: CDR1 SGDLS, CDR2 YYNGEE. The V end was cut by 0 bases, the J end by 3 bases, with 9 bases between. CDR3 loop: CASSVGGAEETQYF. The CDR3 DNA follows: TGTGCCAGCAGCGTAGGCGGGGCTGAAGAGACCCAGTACTTC. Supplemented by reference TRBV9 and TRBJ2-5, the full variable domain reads DSGVTQTPKHLITATGQRVTLRCSPRSGDLSVYWYQQSLDQGLQFLIQYYNGEERAKGNILERFSAQQFPDLHSELNLSSLELGDSALYFCASSVGGAEETQYFGPGTRLLVL.

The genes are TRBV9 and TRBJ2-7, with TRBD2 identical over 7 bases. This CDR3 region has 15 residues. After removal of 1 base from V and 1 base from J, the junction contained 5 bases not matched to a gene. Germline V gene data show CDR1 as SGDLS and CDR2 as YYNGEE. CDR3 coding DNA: TGTGCCAGCAGCGTATCATGGGAGGGTTCCTACGAGCAGTACTTC. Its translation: CASSVSWEGSYEQYF.

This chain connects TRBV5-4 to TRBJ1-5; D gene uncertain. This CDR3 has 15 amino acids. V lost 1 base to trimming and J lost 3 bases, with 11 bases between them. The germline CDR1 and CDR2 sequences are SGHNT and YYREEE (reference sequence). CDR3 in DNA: TGTGCCAGCAGCTTGAACTCCGGGTACAATCAGCCCCAGCATTTT. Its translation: CASSLNSGYNQPQHF.

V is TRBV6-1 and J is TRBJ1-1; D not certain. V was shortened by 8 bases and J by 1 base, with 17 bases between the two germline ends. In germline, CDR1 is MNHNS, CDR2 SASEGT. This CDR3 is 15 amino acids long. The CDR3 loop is CASGTPLRWNTEAFF. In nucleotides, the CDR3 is TGTGCCAGCGGCACGCCCCTCAGGTGGAACACTGAAGCTTTCTTT.

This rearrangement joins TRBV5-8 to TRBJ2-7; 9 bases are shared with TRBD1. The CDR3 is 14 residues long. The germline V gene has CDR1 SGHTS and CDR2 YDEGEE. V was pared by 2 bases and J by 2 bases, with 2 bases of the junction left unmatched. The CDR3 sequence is CASSLWTGAYEQYF. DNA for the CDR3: TGTGCCAGCAGCTTATGGACAGGGGCCTACGAGCAGTACTTC.

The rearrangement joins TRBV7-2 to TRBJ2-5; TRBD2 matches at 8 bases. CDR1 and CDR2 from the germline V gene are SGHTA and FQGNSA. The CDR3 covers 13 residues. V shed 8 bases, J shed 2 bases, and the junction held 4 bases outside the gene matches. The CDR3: CASARGGQETQYF. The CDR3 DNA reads TGTGCCAGCGCCCGGGGGGGACAAGAGACCCAGTACTTC.